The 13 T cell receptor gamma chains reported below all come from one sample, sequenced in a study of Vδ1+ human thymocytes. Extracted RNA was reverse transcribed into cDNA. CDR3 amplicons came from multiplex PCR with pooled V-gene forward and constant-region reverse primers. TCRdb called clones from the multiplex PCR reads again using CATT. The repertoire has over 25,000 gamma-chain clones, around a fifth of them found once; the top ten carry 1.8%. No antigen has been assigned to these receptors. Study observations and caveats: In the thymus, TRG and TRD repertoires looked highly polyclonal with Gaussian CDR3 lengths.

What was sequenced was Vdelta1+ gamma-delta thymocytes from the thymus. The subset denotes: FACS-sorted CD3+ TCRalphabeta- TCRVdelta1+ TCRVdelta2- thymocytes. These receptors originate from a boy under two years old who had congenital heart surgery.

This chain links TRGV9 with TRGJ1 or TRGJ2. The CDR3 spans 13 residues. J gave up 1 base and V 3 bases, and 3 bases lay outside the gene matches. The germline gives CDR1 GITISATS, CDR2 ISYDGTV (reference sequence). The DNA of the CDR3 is TGTGCCTTGTGGGAGTTCAATTATTATAAGAAACTCTTT. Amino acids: CALWEFNYYKKLF.

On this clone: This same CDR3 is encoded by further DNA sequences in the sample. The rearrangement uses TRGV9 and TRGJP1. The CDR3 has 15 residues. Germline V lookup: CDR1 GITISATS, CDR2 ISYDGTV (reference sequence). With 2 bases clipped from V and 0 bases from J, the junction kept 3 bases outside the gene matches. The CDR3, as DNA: TGTGCCTTGTGGGAGGCCTATACCACTGGTTGGTTCAAGATATTT. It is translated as CALWEAYTTGWFKIF.

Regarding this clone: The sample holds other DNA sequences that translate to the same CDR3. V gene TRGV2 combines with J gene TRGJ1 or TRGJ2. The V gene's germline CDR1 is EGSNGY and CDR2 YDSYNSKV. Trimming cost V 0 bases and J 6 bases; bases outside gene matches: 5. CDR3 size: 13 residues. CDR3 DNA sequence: TGTGCCACCTGGGACGGGCCTGTTTATAAGAAACTCTTT. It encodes CATWDGPVYKKLF.

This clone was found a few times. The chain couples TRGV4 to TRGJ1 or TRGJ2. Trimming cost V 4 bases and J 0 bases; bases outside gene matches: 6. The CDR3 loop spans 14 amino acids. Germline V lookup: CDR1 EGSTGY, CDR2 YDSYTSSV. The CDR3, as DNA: TGTGCCACCTGGGACGTCACGAATTATTATAAGAAACTCTTT. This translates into CATWDVTNYYKKLF.

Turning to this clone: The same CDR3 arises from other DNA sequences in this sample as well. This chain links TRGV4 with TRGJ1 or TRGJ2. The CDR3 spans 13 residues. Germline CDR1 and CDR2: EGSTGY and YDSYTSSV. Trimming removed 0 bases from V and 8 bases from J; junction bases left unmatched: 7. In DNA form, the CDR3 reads TGTGCCACCTGGGATGGGCCGTTCCATAAGAAACTCTTT. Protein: CATWDGPFHKKLF.

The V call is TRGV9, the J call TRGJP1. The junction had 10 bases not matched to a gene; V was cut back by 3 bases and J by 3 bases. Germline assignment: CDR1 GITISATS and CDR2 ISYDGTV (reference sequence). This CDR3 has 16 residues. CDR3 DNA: TGTGCCTTGTGGGAGTCCCCGGGGGCCACTGGTTGGTTCAAGATATTT. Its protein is CALWESPGATGWFKIF.

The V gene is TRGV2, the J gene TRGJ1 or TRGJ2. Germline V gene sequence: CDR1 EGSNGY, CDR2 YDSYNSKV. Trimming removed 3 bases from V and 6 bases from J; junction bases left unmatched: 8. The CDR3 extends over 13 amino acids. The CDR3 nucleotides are TGTGCCACCTGGGACTCCCGGGGTTATAAGAAACTCTTT. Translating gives CATWDSRGYKKLF.

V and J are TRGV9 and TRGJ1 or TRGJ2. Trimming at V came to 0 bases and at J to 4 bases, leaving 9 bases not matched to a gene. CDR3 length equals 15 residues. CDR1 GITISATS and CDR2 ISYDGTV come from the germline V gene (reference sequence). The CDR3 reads CALWEVQRRYYKKLF. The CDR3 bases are TGTGCCTTGTGGGAGGTGCAAAGAAGGTATTATAAGAAACTCTTT.

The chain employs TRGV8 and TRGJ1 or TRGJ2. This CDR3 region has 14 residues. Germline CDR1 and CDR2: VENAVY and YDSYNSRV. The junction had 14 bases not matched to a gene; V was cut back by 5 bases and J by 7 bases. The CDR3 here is CATWAPLGEYKKLF. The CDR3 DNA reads TGTGCCACCTGGGCCCCCCTAGGAGAATATAAGAAACTCTTT.

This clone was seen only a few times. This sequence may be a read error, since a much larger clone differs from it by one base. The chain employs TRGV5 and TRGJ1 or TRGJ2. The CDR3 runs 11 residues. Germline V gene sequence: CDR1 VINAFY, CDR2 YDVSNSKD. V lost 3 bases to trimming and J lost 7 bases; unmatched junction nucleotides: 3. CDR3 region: CATWDRYKKLF. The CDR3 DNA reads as TGTGCCACCTGGGACCGATATAAGAAACTCTTT.

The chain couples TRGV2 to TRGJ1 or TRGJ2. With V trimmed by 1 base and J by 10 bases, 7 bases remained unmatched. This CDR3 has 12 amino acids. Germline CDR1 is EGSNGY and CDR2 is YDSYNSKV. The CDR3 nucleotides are TGTGCCACCTGGGACGGAGTGAGGAAGAAACTCTTT. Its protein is CATWDGVRKKLF.

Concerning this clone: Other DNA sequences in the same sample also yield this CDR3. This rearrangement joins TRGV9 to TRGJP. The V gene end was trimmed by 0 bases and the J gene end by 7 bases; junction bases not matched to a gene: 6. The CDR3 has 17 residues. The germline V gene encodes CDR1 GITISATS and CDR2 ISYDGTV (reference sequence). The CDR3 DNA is TGTGCCTTGTGGGAGGTGCGAGGGGAGTTGGGCAAAAAAATCAAGGTATTT. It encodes CALWEVRGELGKKIKVF.

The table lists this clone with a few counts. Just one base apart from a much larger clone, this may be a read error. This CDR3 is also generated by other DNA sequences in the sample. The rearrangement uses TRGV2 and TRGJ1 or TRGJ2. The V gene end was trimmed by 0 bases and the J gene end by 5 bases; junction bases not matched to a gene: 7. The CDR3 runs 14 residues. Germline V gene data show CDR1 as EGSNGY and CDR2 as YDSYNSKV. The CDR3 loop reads CATWDGPGNYKKLF. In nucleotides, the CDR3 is TGTGCCACCTGGGACGGGCCGGGTAATTATAAGAAACTCTTT.